This is a list of T cell receptor beta chains from one sample in a study of lung T cells in sarcoidosis with Löfgren's syndrome. Using its own MiXCR run on the reads, TCRdb lists one record per CDR3 protein. Of 9,000 or so distinct CDR3 sequences in the sample, about 20% were seen once. The material sequenced was CD4+ T cells from bronchoalveolar lavage. These receptors were collected from a human donor with sarcoidosis (Löfgren's syndrome or another form), or a control subject (not recorded which). Both conserved end residues are part of each CDR3. The D gene is left open where the match is weak. Only part of the rows carry a size: once, few, many, or a class if the clone is expanded.

clone_size j_call v_call d_call cdr3_nt cdr3_aa
many TRBJ1-1 TRBV28 NA TGTGCCAGCAGATCAGGGGAGCGGTACACTGAAGCTTTCTTT CASRSGERYTEAFF
NA TRBJ1-6 TRBV19 NA TGTGCTAGCATGCTTCAGGGAGTCGGTTCACACCTCCACTTT CASMLQGVGSHLHF
few TRBJ2-7 TRBV3-1 TRBD2 TGTGCCAGCAGCCCGAAAACTAGCGGGAGTTCTTCCTACGAGCAGTACTTC CASSPKTSGSSSYEQYF
few TRBJ2-5 TRBV3-1 TRBD1 TGTGCCAGCTCGACAGGGATTAGGGACCAGTACTTC CASSTGIRDQYF
many TRBJ2-1 TRBV18 NA TGTGCCAGCTCACCGTCACCGAGACGGGGTCGCTCCTACAATGAGCAGTTCTTC CASSPSPRRGRSYNEQFF
NA TRBJ2-2 TRBV11-2 NA NA CASNIQGVGPGAVF
many TRBJ1-1 TRBV30 NA TGTGCCTGGAGTGACGGGAACACTGAAGCTTTCTTT CAWSDGNTEAFF
many TRBJ1-5 TRBV18 NA TGTGCCAGCTCACCTGAGGGACGTGGCAATCAGCCCCAGCATTTT CASSPEGRGNQPQHF
medium-sized TRBJ2-5 TRBV20-1 TRBD2 TGCAGTGCTAGTAGGATCGGACTAGCTTTAGAGACCCAGTACTTC CSASRIGLALETQYF
many TRBJ2-5 TRBV3-1 TRBD1 TGTGCCAGCAGCCGGACAGGGGGCTTTGGGACCCAGTACTTC CASSRTGGFGTQYF
medium-sized TRBJ2-7 TRBV6-1 NA TGTGCCAGCTGCTTGACCGGGCCCCCCGAGCAGTACTTC CASCLTGPPEQYF
medium-sized TRBJ2-5 TRBV25-1 NA TGTGCCAGCAGGAGGGGTAGCGGCATAGAGACCCAGTACTTC CASRRGSGIETQYF
many TRBJ1-1 TRBV19 NA TGTGCCAGTAGTATAGGCAGCCTGAACACTGAAGCTTTCTTT CASSIGSLNTEAFF
once TRBJ2-5 TRBV5-1 TRBD1 TGCGCCAGCGGTAGCCCCGGGACAGAAGAGACCCAGTACTTC CASGSPGTEETQYF
medium-sized TRBJ2-1 TRBV6-1 TRBD2 TGTGCCAGCAGGCAACGTAGCGGGGGGGCCCAGAATGAGCAGTTCTTC CASRQRSGGAQNEQFF
many TRBJ2-2 TRBV15 NA TGTGCCACCAGCAGAGAGATGGGGAACACCGGGGAGCTGTTTTTT CATSREMGNTGELFF
many TRBJ1-1 TRBV7-9 NA TGTGCCAGCAGCTTACGGGGGAACATGAACACTGAAGCTTTCTTT CASSLRGNMNTEAFF
NA TRBJ2-3 TRBV20-1 TRBD2 TGCAGTGCTAGAGGGGTAGAGTCGGGGGGGCCTCGGGAGCAGTATTTT CSARGVESGGPREQYF
many TRBJ1-4 TRBV18 NA TGTGCCAGCTCCCCCGGAGGGATTAATGAAAAACTGTTTTTT CASSPGGINEKLFF
NA TRBJ1-1 TRBV20-1 NA TGCAGTGCTAGAGATCCGGGTACGAAAGCTTTCTTT CSARDPGTKAFF
many TRBJ1-6 TRBV6-1 TRBD1 TGTGCCAGCAGTGAAGCCCCCCTGACAGGGATAAATAATTCACCCCTCCACTTT CASSEAPLTGINNSPLHF
many TRBJ1-1 TRBV30 TRBD1 TGTGCCTGGAGTGTGGGACAGGGACTTCTCACTGAAGCTTTCTTT CAWSVGQGLLTEAFF
many TRBJ1-2 TRBV29-1 NA TGCAGCGTTGCCGTTAGGGGCGAGCGACATGGCTACACCTTC CSVAVRGERHGYTF
many TRBJ1-5 TRBV6-6 NA TGTGCCAGCAGTTACTCGCCGGGGCCGGATCAGCCCCAGCATTTT CASSYSPGPDQPQHF
many TRBJ2-2 TRBV27 NA TGTGCCAGCAGTTTATCGGGCAGTTGGACCGGGGAGCTGTTTTTT CASSLSGSWTGELFF
many TRBJ2-1 TRBV11-2 NA TGTGCCAGCAGCCTGGACAGAAGCTCCTACAATGAGCAGTTCTTC CASSLDRSSYNEQFF
many TRBJ2-5 TRBV12-3/TRBV12-4 NA TGTGCCAGCAGTTTAGTAGAGGGGACCCAGTACTTC CASSLVEGTQYF
NA TRBJ1-1 TRBV30 NA TGTGCCTGGAGTGTTTGGGGAGGCCCAACGAACACTGAAGCTTTCTTT CAWSVWGGPTNTEAFF
medium-sized TRBJ2-6 TRBV20-1 NA TGCAGTGCTCGCCTGTCCGTGCGTGGGGCCAACGTCCTGACTTTC CSARLSVRGANVLTF
many TRBJ1-5 TRBV5-4 NA TGTGCCAGCAGCTTGGAGAATCAGCCCCAGCATTTT CASSLENQPQHF
NA TRBJ2-6 TRBV5-1 TRBD2 TGCGCCAGCAGCCTCGGGGGGTCCGGGGCCAACTTCCTGACTTTC CASSLGGSGANFLTF
many TRBJ2-5 TRBV29-1 TRBD1 TGCAGCGTAACCAGGGGGCAAGAGACCCAGTACTTC CSVTRGQETQYF
medium-sized TRBJ2-1 TRBV28 TRBD2 TGTATTACTAGCGGGATCTACAATGAGCAGTTCTTC CITSGIYNEQFF
many TRBJ1-2 TRBV29-1 NA TGCAGCGTTGGGCTAGGGGATGGCTACACCTTC CSVGLGDGYTF
many TRBJ1-2 TRBV29-1 NA TGCAGCGTTGAAGAGACTGGCGGCTACACCTTC CSVEETGGYTF
medium-sized TRBJ2-7 TRBV3-1 TRBD2 TGTGCCAGCAGCCCGACTTGGACGGGGGGTGCCTACGAGCAGTACTTC CASSPTWTGGAYEQYF
medium-sized TRBJ2-1 TRBV19 TRBD2 TGTGCCAGTAGTGAGCCTAGCGGCAGTGAGTTGGATGAGCAGTTCTTC CASSEPSGSELDEQFF
few TRBJ2-1 TRBV28 NA TGTGCCAGCAGTTCCGGGGGCACTAGCGAGAATTGGGATTCGGGCACTTACAATGAGCAGTTCTTC CASSSGGTSENWDSGTYNEQFF
many TRBJ2-5 TRBV5-4 NA TGTGCCAGCAGCTTGGATCTGGGACCGACGGAGACCCAGTACTTC CASSLDLGPTETQYF
many TRBJ2-3 TRBV7-3 NA TGTGCCAGCAGCTTAAGCCGGGGGGATACGCAGTATTTT CASSLSRGDTQYF
medium-sized TRBJ1-1 TRBV20-1 TRBD1 TGCAGTGCTAGAGGGACAGGGTGGGGGACTGAAGCTTTCTTT CSARGTGWGTEAFF
NA TRBJ2-3 TRBV5-8 NA TGTGCCAGCAGCCCCAGAAATGCGCAGTATTTT CASSPRNAQYF
few TRBJ2-3 TRBV5-1 NA TGCGCCAGCAGCCCTGGCCTGGGCACAGATACGCAGTATTTT CASSPGLGTDTQYF
many TRBJ2-4 TRBV5-1 NA TGCGCCAGCAGCTTGAGCCCAGTAAACATTCAGTACTTC CASSLSPVNIQYF
NA TRBJ2-1 TRBV5-1 NA TGCGCCTGCAGCGCTAAGGCGGACACGTACAATGAGCAGTTCTTC CACSAKADTYNEQFF
few TRBJ2-5 TRBV5-1 TRBD2 TGCGCCAGCAGCCCCAACCCTTCTGGGGGGGGGTCCCAAGAGACCCAGTACTTC CASSPNPSGGGSQETQYF
medium-sized TRBJ1-5 TRBV10-3 NA TGTGCCATCAGTGAGGGTGGGGTCCATCAGCCCCAGCATTTT CAISEGGVHQPQHF
once TRBJ2-1 TRBV12-3/TRBV12-4 NA TGTGCCAACACCTTTCAGAGGCTGGGGTCCTACAATGAGCAGTTCTTC CANTFQRLGSYNEQFF
medium-sized TRBJ2-2 TRBV11-3 TRBD2 TGTGCCAGCAGCCGTAGCGGGCAGAACACCGGGGAGCTGTTTTTT CASSRSGQNTGELFF